The clone carrying this T cell receptor beta chain has only a few counts. The record originates from a study of blood T cells in healthy people across ages. The CDR3 sequence is 16 residues long. CDR1 and CDR2 (germline): SGHTA, FQGNSA. V gave up 1 base and J gave up 5 bases, with 18 bases separating them. With a J-beta primer mix and a sample-barcoded 5' primer, a second PCR ran about 7 to 11 cycles. MiXCR, run by TCRdb on the 5' RACE reads, gives a single entry per CDR3 protein. The sample records about 1,400,000 distinct CDR3 sequences, approximately 60% being singletons. Aged roughly 6 to 90, donors were systemically healthy Caucasians from Russia.

The TCR originated in a man aged 18 to 30 in good health. Sequences were obtained from blood. The chain couples TRBV7-2 to TRBJ2-7, with D tentatively TRBD2 (7 bases). The CDR3 protein is CASSLVATSGGHEQYF. CDR3 in DNA: TGTGCCAGCAGCTTAGTGGCAACCTCGGGGGGCCACGAGCAGTACTTC.